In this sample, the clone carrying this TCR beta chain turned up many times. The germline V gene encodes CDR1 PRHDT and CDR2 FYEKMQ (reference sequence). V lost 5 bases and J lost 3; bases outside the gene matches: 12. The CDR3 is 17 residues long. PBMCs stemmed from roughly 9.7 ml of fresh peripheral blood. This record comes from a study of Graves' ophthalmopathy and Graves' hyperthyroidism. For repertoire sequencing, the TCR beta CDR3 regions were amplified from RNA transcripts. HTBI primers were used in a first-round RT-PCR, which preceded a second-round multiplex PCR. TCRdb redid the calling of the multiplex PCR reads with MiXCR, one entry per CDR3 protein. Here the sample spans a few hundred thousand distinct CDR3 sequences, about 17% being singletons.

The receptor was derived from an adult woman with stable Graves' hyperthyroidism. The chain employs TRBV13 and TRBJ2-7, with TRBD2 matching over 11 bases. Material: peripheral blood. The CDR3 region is CASSMGLAALSGYEQYF. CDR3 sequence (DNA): TGTGCCAGCAGCATGGGACTAGCGGCCTTGTCGGGCTACGAGCAGTACTTC. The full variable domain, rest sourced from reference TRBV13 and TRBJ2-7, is AAGVIQSPRHLIKEKRETATLKCYPIPRHDTVYWYQQGPGQDPQFLISFYEKMQSDKGSIPDRFSAQQFSDYHSELNMSSLELGDSALYFCASSMGLAALSGYEQYFGPGTRLTVT.